This TCR beta chain was identified during a study of T cells in Graves' hyperthyroidism and ophthalmopathy. On the study more broadly: At the time of initial diagnosis and before any treatment, peripheral blood was collected.

Germline V CDR1 and CDR2: SGHAT, FQNNGV. The V and J ends lost 4 bases and 5 bases, in that order; junction bases with no gene match: 10. The CDR3 runs 17 residues. Regions amplified from RNA transcripts were the TCR beta CDR3 regions. Using the HTBI primer set, a first-round RT-PCR was run on the TCR CDR3. TCRdb processed the multiplex PCR reads anew with MiXCR; each CDR3 protein has one entry. The sample includes 600,000 to 700,000 distinct CDR3 sequences, roughly 14% seen only once; the top ten take 3.5% to 4.5%. This receptor was taken from a woman in her thirties or forties with Graves' ophthalmopathy. This chain joins TRBV11-2 and TRBJ2-2; 10 bases agree with TRBD1. Specimen: blood. CDR3 amino acids: CASSSYFPDRGTGELFF. The DNA for the CDR3 is TGTGCCAGCAGCTCCTACTTCCCGGACAGGGGGACCGGGGAGCTGTTTTTT.